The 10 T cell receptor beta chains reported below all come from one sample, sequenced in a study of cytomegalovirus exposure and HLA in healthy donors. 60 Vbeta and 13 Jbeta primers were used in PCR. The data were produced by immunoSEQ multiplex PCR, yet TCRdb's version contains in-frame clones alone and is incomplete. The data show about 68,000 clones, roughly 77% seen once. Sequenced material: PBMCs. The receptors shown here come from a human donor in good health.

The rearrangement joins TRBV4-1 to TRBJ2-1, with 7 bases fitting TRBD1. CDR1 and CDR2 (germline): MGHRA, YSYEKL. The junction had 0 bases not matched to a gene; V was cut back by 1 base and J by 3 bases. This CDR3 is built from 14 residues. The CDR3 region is CASSQAGGYNEQFF. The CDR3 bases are TGCGCCAGCAGCCAAGCAGGGGGCTACAATGAGCAGTTCTTC.

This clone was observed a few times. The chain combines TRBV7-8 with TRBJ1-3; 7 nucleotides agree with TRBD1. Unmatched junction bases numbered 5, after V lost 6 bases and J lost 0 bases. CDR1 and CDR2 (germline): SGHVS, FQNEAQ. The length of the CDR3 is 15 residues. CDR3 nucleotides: TGTGCCAGCAGGAAGGACAGGAACTCTGGAAACACCATATATTTT. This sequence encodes CASRKDRNSGNTIYF.

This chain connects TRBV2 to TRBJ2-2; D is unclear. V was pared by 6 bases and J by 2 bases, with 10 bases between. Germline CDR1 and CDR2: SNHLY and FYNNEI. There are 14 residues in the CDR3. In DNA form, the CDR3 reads TGTGCCAGCAGCGTAGAAGCCAACACCGGGGAGCTGTTTTTT. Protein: CASSVEANTGELFF. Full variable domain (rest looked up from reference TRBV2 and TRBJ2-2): EPEVTQTPSHQVTQMGQEVILRCVPISNHLYFYWYRQILGQKVEFLVSFYNNEISEKSEIFDDQFSVERPDGSNFTLKIRSTKLEDSAMYFCASSVEANTGELFFGEGSRLTVL.

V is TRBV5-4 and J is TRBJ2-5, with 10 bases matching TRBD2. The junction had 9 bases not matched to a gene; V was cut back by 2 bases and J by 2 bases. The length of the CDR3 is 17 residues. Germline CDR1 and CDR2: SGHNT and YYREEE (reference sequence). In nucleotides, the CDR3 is TGTGCCAGCAGCTTAGGGGCTAGCGGGGGCAAGCAAGAGACCCAGTACTTC. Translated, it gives CASSLGASGGKQETQYF.

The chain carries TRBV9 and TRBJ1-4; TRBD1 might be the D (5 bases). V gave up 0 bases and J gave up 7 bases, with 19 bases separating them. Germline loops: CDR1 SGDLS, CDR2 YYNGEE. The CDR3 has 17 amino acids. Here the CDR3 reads CASSVAPGQSPTEKLFF. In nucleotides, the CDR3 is TGTGCCAGCAGCGTAGCTCCAGGGCAGAGTCCTACTGAAAAACTGTTTTTT.

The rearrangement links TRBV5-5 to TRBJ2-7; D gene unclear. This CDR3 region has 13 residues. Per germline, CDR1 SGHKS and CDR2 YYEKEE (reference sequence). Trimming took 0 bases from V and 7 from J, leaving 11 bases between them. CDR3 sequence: CASSLESLTEQYF. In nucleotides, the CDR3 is TGTGCCAGCAGCTTGGAATCACTCACGGAGCAGTACTTC. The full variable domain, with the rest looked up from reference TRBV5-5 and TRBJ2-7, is DAGVTQSPTHLIKTRGQQVTLRCSPISGHKSVSWYQQVLGQGPQFIFQYYEKEERGRGNFPDRFSARQFPNYSSELNVNALLLGDSALYLCASSLESLTEQYFGPGTRLTVT.

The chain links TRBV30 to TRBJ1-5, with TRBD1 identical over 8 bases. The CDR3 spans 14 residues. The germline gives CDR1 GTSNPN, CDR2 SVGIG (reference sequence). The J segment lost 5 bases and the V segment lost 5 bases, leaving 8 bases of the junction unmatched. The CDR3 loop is CAWAGTGVHQPQHF. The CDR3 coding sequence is TGTGCCTGGGCCGGGACAGGCGTTCATCAGCCCCAGCATTTT.

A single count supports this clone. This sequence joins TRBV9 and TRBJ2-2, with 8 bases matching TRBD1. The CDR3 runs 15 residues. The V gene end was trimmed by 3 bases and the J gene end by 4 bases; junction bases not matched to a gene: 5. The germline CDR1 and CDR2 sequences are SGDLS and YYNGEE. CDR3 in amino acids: CASSGGQGFTGELFF. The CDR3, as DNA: TGTGCCAGCAGCGGAGGACAGGGTTTCACCGGGGAGCTGTTTTTT.

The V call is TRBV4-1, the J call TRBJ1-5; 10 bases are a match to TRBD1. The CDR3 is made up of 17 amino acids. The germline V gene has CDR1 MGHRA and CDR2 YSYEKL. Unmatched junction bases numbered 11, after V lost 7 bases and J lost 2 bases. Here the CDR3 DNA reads TGCGCCAGCAAACCCGGGACAGGGGATTTGGGCAATCAGCCCCAGCATTTT. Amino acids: CASKPGTGDLGNQPQHF.

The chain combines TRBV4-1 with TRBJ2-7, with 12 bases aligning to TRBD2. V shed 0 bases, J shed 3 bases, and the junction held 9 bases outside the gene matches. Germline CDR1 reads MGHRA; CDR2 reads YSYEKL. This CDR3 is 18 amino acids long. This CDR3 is CASSQETSGGTIHYEQYF. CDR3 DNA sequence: TGCGCCAGCAGCCAAGAAACTAGCGGGGGGACCATACACTACGAGCAGTACTTC.